The clone carrying this TCR beta chain was picked up a small number of times. The antigen is undetermined. TCRdb reprocessed the RT-PCR reads via MiXCR and lists one record per CDR3 protein. Of roughly 670,000 distinct CDR3 sequences listed, around 13% are singletons. This specimen comes from a study of response to subunit inactivated influenza vaccine. The study, taken as a whole, reports: It was suggested by the authors that few new T cells are recruited by each seasonal influenza vaccination.

The CDR3 length is 20 residues. With V trimmed by 8 bases and J by 4 bases, 23 bases remained unmatched. V is TRBV12-3 or TRBV12-4 and J is TRBJ1-2; 12 positions agree with TRBD1. Source: PBMCs from blood, taken approximately 15 days before vaccination. The clonotype comes from a man aged 45-65 years who received an inactivated influenza vaccine. CDR3 sequence reads: CASVAVVRGTGGFSPYGYTF. CDR3 DNA sequence: TGTGCCAGCGTAGCCGTTGTCCGAGGGACAGGGGGCTTTTCTCCCTATGGCTACACCTTC.